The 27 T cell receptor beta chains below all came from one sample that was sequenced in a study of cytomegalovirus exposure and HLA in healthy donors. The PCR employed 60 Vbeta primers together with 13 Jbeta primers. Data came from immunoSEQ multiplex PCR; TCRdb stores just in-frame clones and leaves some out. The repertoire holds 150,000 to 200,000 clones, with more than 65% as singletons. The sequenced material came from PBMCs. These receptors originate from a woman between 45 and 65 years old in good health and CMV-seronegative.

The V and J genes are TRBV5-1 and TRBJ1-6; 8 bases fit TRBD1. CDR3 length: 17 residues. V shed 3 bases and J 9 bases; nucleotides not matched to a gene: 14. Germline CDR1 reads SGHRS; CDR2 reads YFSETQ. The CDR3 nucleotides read TGCGCCAGCAGCTCCGAAAGACAGGGGAGATCCGGTTCACCCCTCCACTTT. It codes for CASSSERQGRSGSPLHF.

The CDR3 reads CASSLGQVRTGELFF. CDR3 in DNA: TGTGCCAGCAGCTTGGGACAGGTCAGAACCGGGGAGCTGTTTTTT. The chain combines TRBV5-4 with TRBJ2-2; tentative D call: TRBD1 (6 bases). The CDR3 length is 15 residues. Trimming removed 0 bases from V and 5 bases from J, with 11 bases in between. Per the germline V gene, CDR1 is SGHNT and CDR2 is YYREEE (reference sequence). The variable domain in full, with the rest retrieved from reference TRBV5-4 and TRBJ2-2, is ETGVTQSPTHLIKTRGQQVTLRCSSQSGHNTVSWYQQALGQGPQFIFQYYREEENGRGNFPPRFSGLQFPNYSSELNVNALELDDSALYLCASSLGQVRTGELFFGEGSRLTVL.

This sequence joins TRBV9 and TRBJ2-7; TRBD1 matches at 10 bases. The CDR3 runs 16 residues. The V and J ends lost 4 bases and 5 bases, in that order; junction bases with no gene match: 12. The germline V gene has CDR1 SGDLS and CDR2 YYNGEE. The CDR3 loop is CASSPRIRDRGHEQYF. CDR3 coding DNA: TGTGCCAGCAGCCCGAGGATCCGGGACAGGGGTCACGAGCAGTACTTC.

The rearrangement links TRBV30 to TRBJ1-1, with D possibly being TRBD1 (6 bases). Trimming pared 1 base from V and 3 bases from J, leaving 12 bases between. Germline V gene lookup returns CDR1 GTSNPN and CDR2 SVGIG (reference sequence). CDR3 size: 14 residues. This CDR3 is CAWSATGGDTEAFF. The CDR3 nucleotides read TGTGCCTGGAGTGCGACAGGAGGTGACACTGAAGCTTTCTTT.

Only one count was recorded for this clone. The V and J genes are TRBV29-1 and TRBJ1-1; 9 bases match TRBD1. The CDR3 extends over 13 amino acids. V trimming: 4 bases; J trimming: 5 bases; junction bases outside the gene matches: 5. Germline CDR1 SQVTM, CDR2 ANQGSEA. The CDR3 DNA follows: TGCAGCGTTGTAAGACAGGGGGGAACTGAAGCTTTCTTT. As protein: CSVVRQGGTEAFF.

CDR3 sequence (DNA): TGTGCCAGCAGTTTGGGAGGGGGGGAGGCTAACTATGGCTACACCTTC. Translating gives CASSLGGGEANYGYTF. This chain joins TRBV28 and TRBJ1-2, with D perhaps matching TRBD1 (6 bases). CDR3 length equals 16 residues. The germline V gene has CDR1 MDHEN and CDR2 SYDVKM. V shed 3 bases and J shed 0 bases, with 14 bases lying between them.

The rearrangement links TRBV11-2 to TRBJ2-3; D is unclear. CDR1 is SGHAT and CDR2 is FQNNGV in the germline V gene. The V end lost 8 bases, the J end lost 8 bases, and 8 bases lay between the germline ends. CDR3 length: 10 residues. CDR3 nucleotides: TGTGCCAGCGGAGAGAGTACGCAGTATTTT. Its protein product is CASGESTQYF.

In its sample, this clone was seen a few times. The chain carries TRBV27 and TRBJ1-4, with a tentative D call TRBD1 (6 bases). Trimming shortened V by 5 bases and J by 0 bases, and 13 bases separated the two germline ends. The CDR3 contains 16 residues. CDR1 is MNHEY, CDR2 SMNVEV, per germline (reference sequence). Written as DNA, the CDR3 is TGTGCCAGCAGTGGGGGACACCTTACAACTAATGAAAAACTGTTTTTT. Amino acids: CASSGGHLTTNEKLFF.

The CDR3 DNA follows: TGTGCCAGCAGCCTCCAAAGACTAGCGGCGAGCACAGATACGCAGTATTTT. Its protein is CASSLQRLAASTDTQYF. The chain is built from TRBV14 and TRBJ2-3; 9 bases line up with TRBD2. The CDR3 totals 17 residues. V trimming: 4 bases; J trimming: 0 bases; junction bases outside the gene matches: 8. Germline V gene data show CDR1 as SGHDN and CDR2 as FVKESK.

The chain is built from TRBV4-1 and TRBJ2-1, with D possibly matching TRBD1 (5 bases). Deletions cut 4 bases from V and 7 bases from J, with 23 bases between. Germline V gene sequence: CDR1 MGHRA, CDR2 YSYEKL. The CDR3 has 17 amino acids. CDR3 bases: TGCGCCAGCAGCCGAACCCCCCGGAACCGCAGGGTGAATGAGCAGTTCTTC. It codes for CASSRTPRNRRVNEQFF.

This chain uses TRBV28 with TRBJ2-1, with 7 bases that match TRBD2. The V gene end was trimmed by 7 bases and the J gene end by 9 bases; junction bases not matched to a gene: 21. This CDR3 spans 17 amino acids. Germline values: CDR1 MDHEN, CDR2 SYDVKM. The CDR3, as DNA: TGTGCCAGCACCTCCTCCGTGTGGGGGGGTAATGAGGGTGAGCAGTTCTTC. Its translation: CASTSSVWGGNEGEQFF.

The chain's CDR3 is CASSDYSSPLHF. CDR3 DNA: TGTGCCAGCAGTGATTACTCGTCACCCCTCCACTTT. The chain uses TRBV2 and TRBJ1-6; no clear D. Germline V CDR1 and CDR2: SNHLY, FYNNEI. The V end lost 3 bases, the J end lost 10 bases, and 7 bases lay between the germline ends. The CDR3 is 12 residues long.

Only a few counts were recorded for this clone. DNA for the CDR3: TGTGCCAGCAGTTATACAGGGGGCTTGAACACTGAAGCTTTCTTT. Its translation: CASSYTGGLNTEAFF. V usage is TRBV28 and J usage is TRBJ1-1; 9 nucleotides align to TRBD1. The CDR3 runs 15 residues. V lost 4 bases and J lost 0; bases outside the gene matches: 3. Germline lookup yields CDR1 MDHEN and CDR2 SYDVKM.

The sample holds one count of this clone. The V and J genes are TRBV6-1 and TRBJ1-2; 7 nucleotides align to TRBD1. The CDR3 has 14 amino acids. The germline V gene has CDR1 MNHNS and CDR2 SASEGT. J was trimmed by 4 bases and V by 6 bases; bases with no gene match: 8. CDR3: CASRDRAGGYGYTF. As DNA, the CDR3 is TGTGCCAGCAGAGACAGAGCAGGGGGCTATGGCTACACCTTC.

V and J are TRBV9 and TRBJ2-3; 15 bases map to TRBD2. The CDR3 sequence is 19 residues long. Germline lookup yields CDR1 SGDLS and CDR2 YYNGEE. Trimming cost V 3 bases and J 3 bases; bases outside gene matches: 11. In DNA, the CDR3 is TGTGCCAGCAGCGAAGCCGGGACTAGCGGGAGGAGAGGGACAGATACGCAGTATTTT. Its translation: CASSEAGTSGRRGTDTQYF.

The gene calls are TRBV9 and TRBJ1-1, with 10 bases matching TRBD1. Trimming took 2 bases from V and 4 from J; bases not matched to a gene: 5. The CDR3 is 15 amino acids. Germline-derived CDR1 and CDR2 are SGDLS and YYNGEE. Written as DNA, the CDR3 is TGTGCCAGCAGCGTCACCGGGACAGGGGCCACTGAAGCTTTCTTT. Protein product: CASSVTGTGATEAFF.

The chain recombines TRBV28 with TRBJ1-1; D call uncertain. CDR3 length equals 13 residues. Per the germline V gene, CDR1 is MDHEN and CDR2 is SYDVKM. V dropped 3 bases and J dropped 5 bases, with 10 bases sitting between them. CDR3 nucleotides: TGTGCCAGCAGTTTTCGGAGTCCAACTGAAGCTTTCTTT. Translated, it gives CASSFRSPTEAFF.

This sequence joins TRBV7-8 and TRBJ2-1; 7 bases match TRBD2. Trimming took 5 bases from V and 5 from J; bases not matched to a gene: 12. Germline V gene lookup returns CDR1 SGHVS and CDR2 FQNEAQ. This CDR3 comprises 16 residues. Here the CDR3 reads CASSRLLASYHNEQFF. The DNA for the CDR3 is TGTGCCAGCAGCCGGCTACTAGCGTCGTACCACAATGAGCAGTTCTTC.

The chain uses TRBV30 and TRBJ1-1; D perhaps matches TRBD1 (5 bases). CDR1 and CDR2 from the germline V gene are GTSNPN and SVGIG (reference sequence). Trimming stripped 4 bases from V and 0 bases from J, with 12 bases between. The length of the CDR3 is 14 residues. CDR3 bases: TGTGCCTGGATGGGGCGGAGTTTGAACACTGAAGCTTTCTTT. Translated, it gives CAWMGRSLNTEAFF.

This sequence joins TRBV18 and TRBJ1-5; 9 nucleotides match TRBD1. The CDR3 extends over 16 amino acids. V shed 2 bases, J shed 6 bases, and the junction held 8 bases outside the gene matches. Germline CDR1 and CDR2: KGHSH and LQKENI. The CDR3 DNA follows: TGTGCCAGCTCACCATCGGGACAGGGTTTAAGTCAGCCCCAGCATTTT. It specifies CASSPSGQGLSQPQHF.

CDR3 protein: CATRGLAGRSYNEQFF. The CDR3 nucleotides read TGTGCCACCCGGGGACTAGCGGGTCGCTCCTACAATGAGCAGTTCTTC. The J gene is TRBJ2-1, the V gene TRBV28; 12 nucleotides match TRBD2. V gave up 10 bases and J gave up 0 bases; unmatched junction bases: 7. The CDR3 length is 16 residues. The V gene's germline CDR1 is MDHEN and CDR2 SYDVKM.

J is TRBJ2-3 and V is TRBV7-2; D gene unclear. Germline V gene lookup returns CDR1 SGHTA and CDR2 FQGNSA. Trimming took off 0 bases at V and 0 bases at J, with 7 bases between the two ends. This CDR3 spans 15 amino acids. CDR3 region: CASSLAARSTDTQYF. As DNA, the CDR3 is TGTGCCAGCAGCTTAGCGGCCAGAAGCACAGATACGCAGTATTTT.

The CDR3 sequence: CASSLVYLQGPGNTIYF. The CDR3 DNA reads TGTGCCAGCAGCTTAGTCTACCTGCAGGGCCCTGGAAACACCATATATTTT. The rearrangement links TRBV7-9 to TRBJ1-3; TRBD1 might be the D (5 bases). Germline V gene lookup returns CDR1 SEHNR and CDR2 FQNEAQ (reference sequence). This CDR3 contains 17 residues. V shed 1 base and J shed 2 bases, with 15 bases lying between them.

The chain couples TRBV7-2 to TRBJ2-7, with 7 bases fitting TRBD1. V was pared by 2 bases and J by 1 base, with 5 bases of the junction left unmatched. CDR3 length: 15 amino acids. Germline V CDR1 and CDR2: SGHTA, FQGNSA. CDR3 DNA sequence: TGTGCCAGCAGCTTAATTCCGGGACAGTCCTACGAGCAGTACTTC. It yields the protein CASSLIPGQSYEQYF.

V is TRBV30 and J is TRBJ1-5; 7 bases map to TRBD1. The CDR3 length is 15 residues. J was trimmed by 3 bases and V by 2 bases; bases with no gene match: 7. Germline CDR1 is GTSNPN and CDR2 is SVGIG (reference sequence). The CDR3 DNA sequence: TGTGCCTGGAGTATACCGGGACAGCTCAATCAGCCCCAGCATTTT. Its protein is CAWSIPGQLNQPQHF.

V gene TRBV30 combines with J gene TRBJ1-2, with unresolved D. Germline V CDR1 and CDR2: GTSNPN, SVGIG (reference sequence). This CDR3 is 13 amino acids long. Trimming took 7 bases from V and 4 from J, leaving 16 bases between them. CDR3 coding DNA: TGTGCCTACTACCGGCGGGTTCTCTATGGCTACACCTTC. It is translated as CAYYRRVLYGYTF.

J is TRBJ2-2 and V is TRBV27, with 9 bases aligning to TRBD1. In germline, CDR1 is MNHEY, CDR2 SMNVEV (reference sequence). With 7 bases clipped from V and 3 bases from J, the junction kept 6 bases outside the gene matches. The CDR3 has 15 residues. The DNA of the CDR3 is TGTGCCAGCAAGTGGGGACAGGGCTACACCGGGGAGCTGTTTTTT. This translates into CASKWGQGYTGELFF.